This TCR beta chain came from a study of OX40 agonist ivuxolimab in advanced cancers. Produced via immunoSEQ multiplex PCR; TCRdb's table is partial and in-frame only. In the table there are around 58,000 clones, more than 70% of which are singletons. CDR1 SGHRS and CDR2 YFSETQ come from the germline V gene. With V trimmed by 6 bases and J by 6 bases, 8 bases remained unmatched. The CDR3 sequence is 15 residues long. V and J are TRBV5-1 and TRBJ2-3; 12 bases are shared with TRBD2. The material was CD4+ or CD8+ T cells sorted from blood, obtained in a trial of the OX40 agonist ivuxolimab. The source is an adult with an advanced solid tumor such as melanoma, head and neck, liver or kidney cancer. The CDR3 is CASTAGTSGYDTQYF. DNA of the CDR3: TGCGCCAGCACCGCCGGGACTAGCGGGTACGATACGCAGTATTTT.